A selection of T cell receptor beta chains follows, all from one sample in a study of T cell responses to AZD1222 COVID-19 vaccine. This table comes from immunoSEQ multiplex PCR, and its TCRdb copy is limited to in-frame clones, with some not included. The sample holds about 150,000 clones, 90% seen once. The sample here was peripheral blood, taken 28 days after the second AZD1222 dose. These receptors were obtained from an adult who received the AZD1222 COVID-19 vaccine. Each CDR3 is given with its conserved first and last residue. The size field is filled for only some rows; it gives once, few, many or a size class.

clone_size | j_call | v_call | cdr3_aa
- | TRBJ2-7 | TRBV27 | CASSLLQGGEQYF
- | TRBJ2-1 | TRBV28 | CASSLGRVNNNEQFF
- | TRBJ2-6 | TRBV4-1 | CASSQDLTRVTGFGANVLTF
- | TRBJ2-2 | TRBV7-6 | CASSSRNEGGRVAGELFF
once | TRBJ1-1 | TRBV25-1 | CASSEMGEAFF
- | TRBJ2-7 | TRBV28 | CASSLTRLAITYEQYF
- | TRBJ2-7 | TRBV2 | CASRRLAASWQYF
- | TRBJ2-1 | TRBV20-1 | CSASFSASITYNEQFF
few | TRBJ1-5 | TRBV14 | CASSQGLRQPQHF
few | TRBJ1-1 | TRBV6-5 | CASSRRANTEAFF
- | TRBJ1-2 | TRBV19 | CASSIGRGGGYTF
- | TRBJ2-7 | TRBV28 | CASSPGGVYEQYF
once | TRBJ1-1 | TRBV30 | CAWSVPGEAFF
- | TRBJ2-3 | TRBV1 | CTSSHTGEASGRDTQYF
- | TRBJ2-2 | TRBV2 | CASSDLGHLTGELFF
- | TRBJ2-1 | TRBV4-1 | CASSQEKLAGGYNEQFF
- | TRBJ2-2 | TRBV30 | CAWGKIPNTGELFF
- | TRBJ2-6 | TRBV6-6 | CASSYPGSKSNVLTF
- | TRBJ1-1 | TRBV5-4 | CASSLEQTEAFF
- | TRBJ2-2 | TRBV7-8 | CASSLVGRGVPGELFF
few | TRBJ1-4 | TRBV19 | CASTPRVVGAGASEKLFF
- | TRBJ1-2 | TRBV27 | CASRPDRASYGYTF
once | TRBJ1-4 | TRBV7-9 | CASSLEAAATNEKLFF
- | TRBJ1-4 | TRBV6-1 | CASSESGGSQEKLFF
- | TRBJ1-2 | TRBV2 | CASSEETMTLKDGYTF
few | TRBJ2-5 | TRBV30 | CAWSMGRRLIEETQYF